Below, 6 T cell receptor beta chains from the same sample are listed, as sequenced in a study of blood T cells in healthy people across ages. A second PCR of about 6 to 12 cycles used a sample-barcoded 5' primer and a J-beta primer mix. From the 5' RACE reads, TCRdb called clonotypes with MiXCR, one entry per CDR3 protein. The data show about 1,800,000 distinct CDR3 sequences, 28% seen once. Specimen: blood. Receptors were obtained from a woman in her thirties in good health.

This clonotype was counted at least ten times. J is TRBJ1-2 and V is TRBV30; D gene uncertain. CDR1 is GTSNPN, CDR2 SVGIG, per germline (reference sequence). The CDR3 runs to 11 residues. The V gene lost 0 bases and the J gene lost 12 bases, with 11 bases spanning the gap. The CDR3 here is CAWSVKYAHTF. The DNA of the CDR3 is TGTGCCTGGAGTGTGAAATACGCCCACACCTTC.

This clonotype was found a few times. CDR3 amino acids: CASSPGDYSNQPQHF. The CDR3 DNA follows: TGTGCCAGCTCACCGGGGGATTATAGCAATCAGCCCCAGCATTTT. The V and J genes are TRBV18 and TRBJ1-5, with D maybe TRBD1 (5 bases). Germline V CDR1 and CDR2: KGHSH, LQKENI. V shed 3 bases and J shed 0 bases, with 9 bases lying between them. The CDR3 contains 15 residues.

The chain links TRBV12-3 or TRBV12-4 to TRBJ1-1; D is possibly TRBD1 (6 bases). Trimming took off 7 bases at V and 0 bases at J, with 12 bases between the two ends. CDR3 length: 14 residues. CDR3 loop: CASTPQGMNTEAFF. The CDR3, as DNA: TGTGCCAGCACCCCTCAGGGGATGAACACTGAAGCTTTCTTT.

The V and J genes are TRBV12-3 or TRBV12-4 and TRBJ1-2; no reliable D call. This CDR3 is built from 17 residues. The V end was cut by 2 bases, the J end by 6 bases, with 22 bases between. The CDR3 DNA follows: TGTGCCAGCAGTTTATATTTGGACGGAGGGTTGCGAAATGGCTACACCTTC. Translation: CASSLYLDGGLRNGYTF.

In the case of this clonotype: At one of its ends the junction is not consistent with the germline gene, which may arise from a read error. V is TRBV10-3 and J is TRBJ2-6; D is possibly TRBD1 (6 bases). The CDR3 has 19 amino acids. The germline CDR1 and CDR2 sequences are ENHRY and SYGVKD. The CDR3 nucleotides read TGTGCCGTCAGTGAGGCGGACAGTGCTGGCGACTCTGGGGCCAACGTCCAGACTTTC. Translation: CAVSEADSAGDSGANVQTF.

The chain links TRBV11-2 to TRBJ2-3, with a possible D match to TRBD2 (6 bases). This CDR3 has 16 residues. Looked up from germline, CDR1 is SGHAT and CDR2 is FQNNGV. Trimming stripped 1 base from V and 2 bases from J, with 13 bases between. CDR3 loop: CASSLGLRGHTDTQYF. As DNA, the CDR3 is TGTGCCAGCAGCTTAGGTCTGCGGGGCCACACAGATACGCAGTATTTT.